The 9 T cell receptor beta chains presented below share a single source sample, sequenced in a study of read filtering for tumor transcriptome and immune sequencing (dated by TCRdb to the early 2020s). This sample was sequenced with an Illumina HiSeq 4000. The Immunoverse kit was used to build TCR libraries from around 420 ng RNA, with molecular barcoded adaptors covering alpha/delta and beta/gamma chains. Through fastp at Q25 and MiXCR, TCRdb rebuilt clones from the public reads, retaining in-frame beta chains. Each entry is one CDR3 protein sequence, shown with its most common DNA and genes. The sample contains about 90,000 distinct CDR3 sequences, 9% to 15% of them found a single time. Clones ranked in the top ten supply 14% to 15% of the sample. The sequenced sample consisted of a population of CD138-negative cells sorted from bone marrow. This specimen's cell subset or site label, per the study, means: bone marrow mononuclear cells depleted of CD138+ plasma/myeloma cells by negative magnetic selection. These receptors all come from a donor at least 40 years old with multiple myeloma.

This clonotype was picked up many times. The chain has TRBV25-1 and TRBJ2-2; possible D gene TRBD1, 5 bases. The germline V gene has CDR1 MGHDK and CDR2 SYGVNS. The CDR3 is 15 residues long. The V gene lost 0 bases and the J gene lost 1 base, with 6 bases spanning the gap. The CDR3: CASSEYQGNTGELFF. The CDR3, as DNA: TGTGCCAGCAGTGAATATCAGGGGAACACCGGGGAGCTGTTTTTT.

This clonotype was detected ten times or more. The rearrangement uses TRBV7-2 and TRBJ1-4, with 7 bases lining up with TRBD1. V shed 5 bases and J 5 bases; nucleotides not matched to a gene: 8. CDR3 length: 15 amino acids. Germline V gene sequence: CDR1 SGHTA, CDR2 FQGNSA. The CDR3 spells CASSKNRGGNEKLFF. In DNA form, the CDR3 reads TGTGCCAGCAGCAAGAACAGGGGCGGGAATGAAAAACTGTTTTTT.

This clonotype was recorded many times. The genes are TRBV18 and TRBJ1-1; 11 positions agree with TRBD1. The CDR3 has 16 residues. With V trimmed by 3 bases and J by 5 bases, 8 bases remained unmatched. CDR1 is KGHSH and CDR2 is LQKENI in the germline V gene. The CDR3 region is CASSPADRGLGTEAFF. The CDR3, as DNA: TGTGCCAGCTCACCCGCGGACAGGGGGCTGGGGACTGAAGCTTTCTTT.

The CDR3 nucleotides are TGCAGTGCTACTCTAGCTCTTCTCCCCAATGAGCAGTTCTTC. It codes for CSATLALLPNEQFF. This chain uses TRBV20-1 with TRBJ2-1; maybe TRBD2 (5 bases). This CDR3 spans 14 amino acids. With 4 bases removed from V and 6 bases from J, the gap between germline ends came to 16 bases. CDR1 is DFQATT, CDR2 SNEGSKA, per germline (reference sequence).

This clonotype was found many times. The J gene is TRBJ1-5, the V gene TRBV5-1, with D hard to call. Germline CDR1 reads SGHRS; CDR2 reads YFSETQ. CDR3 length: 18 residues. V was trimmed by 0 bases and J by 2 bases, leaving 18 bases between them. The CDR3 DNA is TGCGCCAGCAGCTTGGCCGGTCCGGGGATCAGCGGCAATCAGCCCCAGCATTTT. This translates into CASSLAGPGISGNQPQHF.

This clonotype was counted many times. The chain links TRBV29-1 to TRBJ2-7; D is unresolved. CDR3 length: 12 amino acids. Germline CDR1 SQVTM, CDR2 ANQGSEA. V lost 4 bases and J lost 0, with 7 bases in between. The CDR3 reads CSVGGTSYEQYF. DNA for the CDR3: TGCAGCGTTGGAGGTACCTCCTACGAGCAGTACTTC.

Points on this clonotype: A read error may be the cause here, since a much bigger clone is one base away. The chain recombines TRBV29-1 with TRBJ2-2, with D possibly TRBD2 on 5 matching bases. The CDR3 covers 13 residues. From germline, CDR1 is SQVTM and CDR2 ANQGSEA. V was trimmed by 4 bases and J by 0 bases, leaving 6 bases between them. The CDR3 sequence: CSVGSANTGELFF. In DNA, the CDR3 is TGCAGCGTTGGTAGCGCGAACACCGGGGAGCTGTTTTTT.

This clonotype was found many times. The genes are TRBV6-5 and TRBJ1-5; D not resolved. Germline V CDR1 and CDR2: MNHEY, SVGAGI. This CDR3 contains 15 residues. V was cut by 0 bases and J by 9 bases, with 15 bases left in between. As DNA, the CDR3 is TGTGCCAGCAGTTACTCGAATGACGGATCAGGGCCCCAGCATTTT. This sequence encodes CASSYSNDGSGPQHF.

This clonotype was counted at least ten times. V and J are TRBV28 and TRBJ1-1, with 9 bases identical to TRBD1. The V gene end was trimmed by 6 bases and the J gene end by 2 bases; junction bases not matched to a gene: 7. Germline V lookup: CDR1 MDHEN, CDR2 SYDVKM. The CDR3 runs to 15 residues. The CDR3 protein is CASSPGTGLNTEAFF. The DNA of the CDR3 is TGTGCCAGCAGCCCCGGGACAGGGTTAAACACTGAAGCTTTCTTT. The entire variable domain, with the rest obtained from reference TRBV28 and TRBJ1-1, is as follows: DVKVTQSSRYLVKRTGEKVFLECVQDMDHENMFWYRQDPGLGLRLIYFSYDVKMKEKGDIPEGYSVSREKKERFSLILESASTNQTSMYLCASSPGTGLNTEAFFGQGTRLTVV.